The T cell receptor beta chain under discussion was sequenced for a study of T cells in localized non-small cell lung cancer (dated by TCRdb to about 2020). As for the study more broadly: Comparing tumors with uninvolved tumor-adjacent lungs, the study looked at the T cell repertoires of roughly 250 patients with early-stage NSCLC. The cohort was made up of around 240 treatment-naive NSCLC patients whose localized lung tumors had been resected. The mean age of the NSCLC patients was roughly 70 years, with about 120 men and about a hundred women.

Points on this clone: Its antigen is unknown. No quality values exist for individual bases; no much larger clone is one base distant. This CDR3 is also generated by other DNA sequences in the sample.

At diagnosis, tumor, uninvolved tumor-adjacent lung and peripheral blood were collected and then preserved as a mix of FFPE and fresh-frozen material. For TCR repertoire profiling, blood samples were analyzed as peripheral blood mononuclear cells. CDR1 SGHTA and CDR2 FQGNSA are derived from the germline V gene. The CDR3, cysteine through phenylalanine, is 13 amino acids long. Only the CDR3 part of the read is kept: 39 bases, read in frame from the first base. The junction carries 4 bases between V and J, which are trimmed by 1 base and 2 bases respectively. TCR beta CDR3 regions were sequenced from DNA using the immunoSEQ Assay. On the study's bioinformatics: T cell density was computed as TCR beta template counts normalized to usable DNA estimated by amplifying housekeeping genes. Richness was estimated with the preseqR package, extrapolating to 400,000 templates for PBMC samples and 120,000 templates for tissue samples. Clonality was taken to be one minus Pielou's evenness. Tissue-enriched TCRs were identified by differential abundance testing using productive amino-acid clonotypes, minimum total count 5 and alpha 0.1. The Jaccard Index and the Morisita Overlap Index were used to measure repertoire overlap between compartments. GLIPH clustered TCR beta CDR3s with public tetramer-defined viral CDR3s; viral motifs required at least three viral sequences plus V-gene enrichment. TCRdb stores this immuneACCESS table with in-frame sequences only. Part of the clones is absent; in the studies checked, under half of the shortfall reflects unresolved V genes, and no reason is known for the rest. Clone size and the V and J calls come from that table; the DNA yielded D and trimming. This sample holds 35,000 to 50,000 clones; roughly 86% were observed only once. The ten largest clones capture 6.4% of the sample.

The research as a whole found: The highest T cell clonality was observed in uninvolved tumor-adjacent lung, where clonality exceeded that of tumor, suggesting that antigenic responses were more focused in uninvolved tumor-adjacent lung. Of the top 100 tumor clones, a median of 57 were detected in paired uninvolved adjacent lung; over 25 were also among that lung's top 100. Multi-region tumor sequencing was not performed, so intratumor heterogeneity could not be excluded. Longer overall survival was associated with higher T cell density in blood, whereas shorter survival was associated with higher clonality in adjacent lung. Since the design was exploratory, TCR variables were selected using unadjusted p-values with no false-discovery rate correction.

The receptor's source is a man between 40 and 70 years old with stage I lung adenocarcinoma. The V gene is TRBV7-2 and the J gene is TRBJ2-3; no D gene is confidently identified. Sample: peripheral blood, taken before any cancer treatment. The sequenced DNA is TGTGCCAGCAGCTTAGGGGTCACAGATACGCAGTATTTT. Its product reads: CASSLGVTDTQYF. With the portions outside the CDR3 filled from the reference TRBV7-2 and TRBJ2-3 genes, the complete variable region becomes GAGVSQSPSNKVTEKGKDVELRCDPISGHTALYWYRQSLGQGLEFLIYFQGNSAPDKSGLPSDRFSAERTGGSVSTLTIQRTQQEDSAVYLCASSLGVTDTQYFGPGTRLTVL.